This T cell receptor beta chain derives from a study of T cell responses to AZD1222 COVID-19 vaccine. Across the whole study: The analysis combined second doses at about 4 or about 12 weeks.

About this clone itself: As yet, its antigen is unknown.

The V and J ends lost 1 base and 5 bases respectively, with 17 bases between them. CDR1 is LGHDT and CDR2 is YNNKEL in the germline V gene (reference sequence). The CDR3 length is 16 residues. Regarding the study as a whole: Spike-spanning, vaccine-associated CD4 TCRs were dominant at 160-218 and 743-854. The repertoires were collected only after the peak T cell response. A reported finding is that nearly half of spike-specific TCRs target unmutated variant regions.

Profiling relied on immunoSEQ multiplex PCR, and the TCRdb table lists in-frame clones only, not all of them. The table lists approximately 74,000 clones, 75% to 90% of them singletons, with about 2.5% in the top ten. This receptor was taken from an adult in good health. This chain connects TRBV3-1 (or the pseudogene TRBV3-2) to TRBJ1-2; the D is unclear. Source: peripheral blood, taken on day 0 of AZD1222 vaccination. CDR3 coding DNA: TGTGCCAGCAGCCAAGTGTGGAGTGGGCTAGGATATGGCTACACCTTC. Translating gives CASSQVWSGLGYGYTF.